This T cell receptor beta chain was observed in a study of blood T cells in healthy people across ages. A second PCR of 7 to 11 cycles used a sample-barcoded 5' primer and a J-beta primer mix. A single record per CDR3 protein comes from TCRdb applying MiXCR to the 5' RACE reads. The top ten hold roughly 30% of the sample, which has fewer than 900,000 distinct CDR3 sequences, 45% to 50% seen once. V was pared by 3 bases and J by 2 bases, with 10 bases between. CDR3 length equals 13 residues. Germline V CDR1 and CDR2: SQVTM, ANQGSEA. The sequence came from a woman aged 60 to 75 in good health. The genes are TRBV29-1 and TRBJ1-2; tentative D call: TRBD1 (5 bases). Sequenced sample: blood. In DNA form, the CDR3 reads TGCAGCGTTGATGGGGGAATGAACTATGGCTACACCTTC. Translated: CSVDGGMNYGYTF.